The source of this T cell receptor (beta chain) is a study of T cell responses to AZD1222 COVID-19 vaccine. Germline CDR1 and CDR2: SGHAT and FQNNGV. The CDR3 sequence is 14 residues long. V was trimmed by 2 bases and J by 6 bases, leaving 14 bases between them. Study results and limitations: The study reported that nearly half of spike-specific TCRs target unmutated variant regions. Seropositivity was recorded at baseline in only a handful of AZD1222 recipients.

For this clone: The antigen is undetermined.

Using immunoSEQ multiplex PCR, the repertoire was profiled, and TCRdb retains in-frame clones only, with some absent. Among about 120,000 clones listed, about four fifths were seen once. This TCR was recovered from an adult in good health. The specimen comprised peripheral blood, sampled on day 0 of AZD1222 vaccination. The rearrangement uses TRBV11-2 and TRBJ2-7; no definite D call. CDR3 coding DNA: TGTGCCAGCAGCTTATATCGGACGAGTGGCGAGCAGTACTTC. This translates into CASSLYRTSGEQYF. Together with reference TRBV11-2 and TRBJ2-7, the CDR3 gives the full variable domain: EAGVAQSPRYKIIEKRQSVAFWCNPISGHATLYWYQQILGQGPKLLIQFQNNGVVDDSQLPKDRFSAERLKGVDSTLKIQPAKLEDSAVYLCASSLYRTSGEQYFGPGTRLTVT.